This passage covers 5 T cell receptor beta chains from one sample sequenced in a study of blood T cell repertoires in COVID-19. The method was immunoSEQ multiplex PCR; TCRdb's version includes in-frame clones alone and lacks a portion of them. The table lists roughly 500,000 clones, around nine tenths of them singletons. Sequencing was performed on PBMCs or T cells enriched from blood (not recorded which). These receptors all stem from a woman in her sixties who had recovered from COVID-19.

The rearrangement joins TRBV6-6 to TRBJ1-5; 9 bases are shared with TRBD1. The CDR3 covers 22 residues. Unmatched junction bases numbered 27, after V lost 5 bases and J lost 4 bases. Germline CDR1 and CDR2: MNHNY and SVGAGI (reference sequence). The CDR3 loop is CASSPLQEKPGQGPRKNQPQHF. The CDR3 DNA follows: TGTGCCAGCAGTCCACTCCAGGAGAAACCGGGACAGGGCCCAAGGAAGAATCAGCCCCAGCATTTT.

The chain combines TRBV13 with TRBJ2-5, with a tentative D call TRBD1 (6 bases). The CDR3 is made up of 15 amino acids. The V and J ends lost 5 bases and 5 bases respectively, with 18 bases between them. Germline assignment: CDR1 PRHDT and CDR2 FYEKMQ (reference sequence). This chain's CDR3 is CASSTPQGQRETQYF. CDR3 bases: TGTGCCAGCAGCACACCCCAGGGGCAAAGGGAGACCCAGTACTTC. Using reference TRBV13 and TRBJ2-5 for the parts outside the CDR3, the full variable domain is AAGVIQSPRHLIKEKRETATLKCYPIPRHDTVYWYQQGPGQDPQFLISFYEKMQSDKGSIPDRFSAQQFSDYHSELNMSSLELGDSALYFCASSTPQGQRETQYFGPGTRLLVL.

The J gene is TRBJ2-4, the V gene TRBV2; 8 bases line up with TRBD1. With 6 bases clipped from V and 9 bases from J, the junction kept 10 bases outside the gene matches. CDR1 SNHLY and CDR2 FYNNEI come from the germline V gene. The CDR3 is 14 residues long. In nucleotides, the CDR3 is TGTGCCAGCAGCAGACAGGGGTTGGTGGCCATTCAGTACTTC. Protein sequence: CASSRQGLVAIQYF.

CDR3 region: CASSIRDGLLYTF. CDR3 DNA sequence: TGTGCCAGTAGTATAAGGGACGGACTACTTTACACCTTC. The V and J genes are TRBV19 and TRBJ1-2; D may be TRBD1 (5 bases). Trimming cost V 2 bases and J 11 bases, with 15 bases left between them. CDR1 and CDR2 (germline): LNHDA, SQIVND (reference sequence). The CDR3 sequence is 13 residues long.

The rearrangement joins TRBV19 to TRBJ2-2; 7 positions match TRBD1. Trimming took 5 bases from V and 4 from J; bases not matched to a gene: 4. Germline values: CDR1 LNHDA, CDR2 SQIVND (reference sequence). The CDR3 contains 14 residues. As DNA, the CDR3 is TGTGCCAGTAGTTTCGACAGGGCCACCGGGGAGCTGTTTTTT. This gives the protein CASSFDRATGELFF.